A single sample is the source of the 24 T cell receptor beta chains below, sequenced in a study of beta chain features in type 1 diabetes. Study outcomes and limitations: People with Type 1 diabetes carried modestly yet significantly shorter TCRB CDR3s in all four CD4+ subsets.

No antigen is known for these receptors. Expressed TCRB transcripts were sequenced after all isolated RNA was converted to cDNA. Repertoires were generated with immunoSEQ multiplex PCR, while TCRdb's copy carries only in-frame clones and drops some. This table holds over 650,000 clones, 11% to 15% found once. Sequenced sample: naive CD4+ T cells from blood. The receptors originated from a man younger than 35 with type 1 diabetes.

CDR3 in DNA: TGTGCCTGGATCCTAAGTGGTAGCGGTGGAAACACCATATATTTT. It translates to CAWILSGSGGNTIYF. J is TRBJ1-3 and V is TRBV30, with D uncertain. This CDR3 has 15 amino acids. Germline CDR1 is GTSNPN and CDR2 is SVGIG (reference sequence). Trimming removed 4 bases at V and 3 bases at J, with 16 bases between.

The chain has TRBV6-6 and TRBJ2-2; D might be TRBD2 (6 bases). There are 14 residues in the CDR3. With 6 bases removed from V and 5 bases from J, the gap between germline ends came to 13 bases. Germline V gene sequence: CDR1 MNHNY, CDR2 SVGAGI (reference sequence). The CDR3 reads CASSPSAGTGELFF. The CDR3 bases are TGTGCCAGCAGCCCGAGCGCGGGGACCGGGGAGCTGTTTTTT.

This clone was seen only a few times. This sequence joins TRBV19 and TRBJ1-5; TRBD1 might be the D (6 bases). Per germline, CDR1 LNHDA and CDR2 SQIVND (reference sequence). The CDR3 runs to 13 residues. V gave up 3 bases and J gave up 7 bases, with 10 bases separating them. CDR3 bases: TGTGCCAGTAGTATTGGGGGGCACCAGCCCCAGCATTTT. As protein: CASSIGGHQPQHF.

This clone showed up just a few times. V gene TRBV13 combines with J gene TRBJ2-7; TRBD1 or TRBD2 may be the D gene (5 bases each). This CDR3 contains 15 residues. The germline V and J ends were trimmed by 5 bases and 2 bases, with 16 bases remaining between them. Germline CDR1 and CDR2: PRHDT and FYEKMQ (reference sequence). CDR3 DNA sequence: TGTGCCAGCAGCCCCCGGGACCAAGGAACCTACGAGCAGTACTTC. This codes for CASSPRDQGTYEQYF.

The sample holds a few counts of this clone. The chain carries TRBV18 and TRBJ2-1; D possibly corresponds to TRBD1 (6 bases). The CDR3 has 17 residues. The germline CDR1 and CDR2 sequences are KGHSH and LQKENI. Trimming pared 1 base from V and 3 bases from J, leaving 16 bases between. The CDR3 DNA follows: TGTGCCAGCTCACCACTTCGTGGGGACAAGCACTACAATGAGCAGTTCTTC. Amino acids: CASSPLRGDKHYNEQFF.

J is TRBJ2-3 and V is TRBV14, with D possibly being TRBD2 (5 bases). The V gene lost 2 bases and the J gene lost 0 bases, with 15 bases spanning the gap. This CDR3 is built from 17 residues. Germline CDR1 reads SGHDN; CDR2 reads FVKESK. CDR3 loop: CASSQWRWQSSTDTQYF. The CDR3 bases are TGTGCCAGCAGCCAATGGAGGTGGCAGTCTAGCACAGATACGCAGTATTTT.

This clone was observed a handful of times. The gene calls are TRBV7-3 and TRBJ1-3; no reliable D call. Germline assignment: CDR1 SGHTA and CDR2 FQGTGA. The CDR3 runs 14 residues. The V and J ends lost 5 bases and 0 bases respectively, with 8 bases between them. This CDR3 reads CASSPGSSGNTIYF. The CDR3 DNA sequence: TGTGCCAGCAGCCCCGGGAGCTCTGGAAACACCATATATTTT.

This clone was seen a few times. In DNA form, the CDR3 reads TGTGCCAGCAGTGAAGCTCATGGATCGAACCAGCCCCAGCATTTT. Its translation: CASSEAHGSNQPQHF. The chain links TRBV6-1 to TRBJ1-5; D call uncertain. The CDR3 covers 15 residues. Germline values: CDR1 MNHNS, CDR2 SASEGT. The V end lost 0 bases, the J end lost 7 bases, and 13 bases lay between the germline ends.

The chain recombines TRBV4-2 with TRBJ2-5; D is perhaps TRBD1 (5 bases). Trimming stripped 0 bases from V and 3 bases from J, with 8 bases between. Germline V gene lookup returns CDR1 LGHNA and CDR2 YNFKEQ. The length of the CDR3 is 14 residues. The CDR3 DNA follows: TGTGCCAGCAGCCAAGAAAGACAGAAAGAGACCCAGTACTTC. Translated, it gives CASSQERQKETQYF.

The rearrangement uses TRBV30 and TRBJ1-1; no clear D gene. Germline assignment: CDR1 GTSNPN and CDR2 SVGIG (reference sequence). This CDR3 contains 14 residues. Trimming removed 3 bases at V and 1 base at J, with 12 bases between. As DNA, the CDR3 is TGTGCCTGGAGCCAGGACCTACGGAACACTGAAGCTTTCTTT. It codes for CAWSQDLRNTEAFF.

The chain links TRBV27 to TRBJ2-7, with 7 bases that match TRBD1. The CDR3 totals 15 residues. The junction had 8 bases not matched to a gene; V was cut back by 6 bases and J by 0 bases. CDR1 and CDR2 from the germline V gene are MNHEY and SMNVEV (reference sequence). The CDR3 protein is CASSLQTGFSYEQYF. DNA for the CDR3: TGTGCCAGCAGCCTTCAGACAGGGTTCTCCTACGAGCAGTACTTC.

J is TRBJ1-5 and V is TRBV2; the D is unclear. From germline, CDR1 is SNHLY and CDR2 FYNNEI. This CDR3 has 20 amino acids. Trimming stripped 5 bases from V and 0 bases from J, with 26 bases between. The CDR3 sequence is CASSSSRSFLPADSNQPQHF. The DNA for the CDR3 is TGTGCCAGCAGTTCATCCCGGTCCTTCCTCCCCGCAGATAGCAATCAGCCCCAGCATTTT.

This clone was seen a handful of times. The chain is built from TRBV20-1 and TRBJ2-7, with D possibly matching TRBD2 (5 bases). This CDR3 has 10 residues. Trimming stripped 5 bases from V and 6 bases from J, with 8 bases between. CDR1 is DFQATT, CDR2 SNEGSKA, per germline (reference sequence). CDR3 bases: TGCAGTGCTGTTGGAGGCGAGCAGTACTTC. Translating it yields CSAVGGEQYF.

This clone was detected only a few times. The gene calls are TRBV14 and TRBJ1-3; no reliable D call. CDR1 and CDR2 from the germline V gene are SGHDN and FVKESK. Trimming removed 0 bases from V and 7 bases from J, with 10 bases in between. The CDR3 is made up of 14 amino acids. For the CDR3, the DNA is TGTGCCAGCAGCCAAGACGGCAGCAGGAACACCATATATTTT. This codes for CASSQDGSRNTIYF.

This clone was observed a handful of times. V usage is TRBV29-1 and J usage is TRBJ2-3; 13 positions agree with TRBD2. V shed 5 bases, J shed 4 bases, and the junction held 6 bases outside the gene matches. The CDR3 runs to 15 residues. Germline lookup yields CDR1 SQVTM and CDR2 ANQGSEA. The CDR3 DNA sequence: TGCAGCGTTTGGAGGACTAGCGGGAGTGCAGATACGCAGTATTTT. Translating gives CSVWRTSGSADTQYF.

This clone was seen a handful of times. V usage is TRBV29-1 and J usage is TRBJ1-4, with D possibly TRBD1 on 5 matching bases. The germline V gene has CDR1 SQVTM and CDR2 ANQGSEA. Trimming removed 7 bases from V and 1 base from J, with 10 bases in between. The CDR3 sequence is 13 residues long. CDR3 protein: CSALRGTNEKLFF. CDR3 nucleotide sequence: TGCAGCGCCCTGAGGGGAACTAATGAAAAACTGTTTTTT.

This clone was observed a handful of times. The genes are TRBV18 and TRBJ2-5, with 7 bases identical to TRBD1. The junction had 4 bases not matched to a gene; V was cut back by 3 bases and J by 3 bases. This CDR3 has 14 amino acids. CDR1 is KGHSH, CDR2 LQKENI, per germline. Here the CDR3 DNA reads TGTGCCAGCTCACCCAGACAGGGAAAAGAGACCCAGTACTTC. It codes for CASSPRQGKETQYF.

This chain connects TRBV7-9 to TRBJ1-1; D perhaps matches TRBD1 (5 bases). The CDR3 loop spans 14 amino acids. CDR1 SEHNR and CDR2 FQNEAQ come from the germline V gene (reference sequence). The V end lost 5 bases, the J end lost 1 base, and 11 bases lay between the germline ends. CDR3 residues: CASSHDRPNTEAFF. CDR3 sequence (DNA): TGTGCCAGCAGCCACGACAGACCGAACACTGAAGCTTTCTTT.

This clone has just a few counts. This chain connects TRBV5-1 to TRBJ2-7, with 9 bases matching TRBD1. With V trimmed by 4 bases and J by 2 bases, 7 bases remained unmatched. The germline gives CDR1 SGHRS, CDR2 YFSETQ. The CDR3 has 15 residues. CDR3 in DNA: TGCGCCAGCAGCGCGGACAGGGGCTGGACCTACGAGCAGTACTTC. It specifies CASSADRGWTYEQYF.

The V call is TRBV5-1, the J call TRBJ2-4, with unresolved D. The length of the CDR3 is 13 residues. V gave up 4 bases and J gave up 9 bases, with 14 bases separating them. Germline V CDR1 and CDR2: SGHRS, YFSETQ. CDR3 bases: TGCGCCAGCAGCCTCCGTGGTGTGGGCATTCAGTACTTC. It translates to CASSLRGVGIQYF.

V is TRBV29-1 and J is TRBJ2-5; 8 bases agree with TRBD1. Germline V gives CDR1 SQVTM, CDR2 ANQGSEA. This CDR3 region has 14 residues. Germline trimming cut 6 bases from V and 2 bases from J; bases unmatched to any gene: 8. Written as DNA, the CDR3 is TGCAGCGTGGGCCCCGGGACAGGTCAAGAGACCCAGTACTTC. Its protein is CSVGPGTGQETQYF.

This clone was seen only a few times. The V and J genes are TRBV7-2 and TRBJ1-6; D possibly corresponds to TRBD1 (5 bases). The CDR3 totals 17 residues. The V and J ends lost 1 base and 8 bases respectively, with 18 bases between them. Germline V gives CDR1 SGHTA, CDR2 FQGNSA. CDR3 sequence: CASSLGPGDSPDSPLHF. CDR3 sequence (DNA): TGTGCCAGCAGCTTAGGACCCGGCGACAGCCCCGATTCACCCCTCCACTTT.

This sequence joins TRBV5-6 and TRBJ2-5; no clear D gene. The J call is in doubt because the DNA end fits TRBJ2-7 better. The CDR3 runs to 11 residues. CDR1 and CDR2 from the germline V gene are SGHDT and YYEEEE. The CDR3 DNA follows: TGTGCCAGCAGCTTGAGGGACGAGCAGTACTTC. It translates to CASSLRDEQYF.

The rearrangement links TRBV7-9 to TRBJ2-2, with TRBD1 matching over 7 bases. Germline-derived CDR1 and CDR2 are SEHNR and FQNEAQ (reference sequence). The CDR3 loop spans 15 amino acids. With V trimmed by 3 bases and J by 3 bases, 4 bases remained unmatched. DNA for the CDR3: TGTGCCAGCAGCTTCCAGGGGGTGCACACCGGGGAGCTGTTTTTT. Its translation: CASSFQGVHTGELFF.